The 16 T cell receptor beta chains in this list originate from one sample, sequenced in a study of blood T cell repertoires in COVID-19. The assay was immunoSEQ multiplex PCR, and TCRdb's table has in-frame clones only and misses some. The sample has 180,000 or so clones, 75% to 80% seen once; the top ten hold approximately 9%. Source material: peripheral blood. The source of these receptors is a woman between 45 and 65 years old with active or convalescent COVID-19.

The J gene is TRBJ2-3, the V gene TRBV28, with D possibly matching TRBD2 (6 bases). The CDR3 has 16 amino acids. V gave up 6 bases and J gave up 2 bases, with 18 bases separating them. The germline gives CDR1 MDHEN, CDR2 SYDVKM. CDR3 region: CASSLGHGSYTDTQYF. The CDR3 DNA reads TGTGCCAGCAGCCTTGGACACGGGAGTTACACAGATACGCAGTATTTT.

This chain uses TRBV6-2 or TRBV6-3 with TRBJ2-2, with 9 positions matching TRBD1. J gave up 0 bases and V 0 bases, and 5 bases lay outside the gene matches. Germline V CDR1 and CDR2: MNHEY, SVGEGT. This CDR3 is built from 18 residues. The CDR3 here is CASSYSAGQGSNTGELFF. CDR3 DNA sequence: TGTGCCAGCAGTTACTCCGCGGGACAGGGTTCGAACACCGGGGAGCTGTTTTTT.

This clone is a singleton in its sample. CDR3 bases: TGTGCCAGCAGTGACGGGAGCAATCAGCCCCAGCATTTT. Its translation: CASSDGSNQPQHF. The rearrangement uses TRBV25-1 and TRBJ1-5, with no clear D. Trimming cost V 3 bases and J 1 base, with 4 bases left between them. This CDR3 is 13 amino acids long. Germline CDR1 and CDR2: MGHDK and SYGVNS.

This rearrangement joins TRBV10-2 to TRBJ2-1; maybe TRBD2 (6 bases). Germline CDR1 reads WSHSY; CDR2 reads SAAADI. V was cut by 8 bases and J by 4 bases, with 6 bases left in between. The CDR3 runs 11 residues. Here the CDR3 reads CASGTYNEQFF. CDR3 DNA: TGCGCCAGCGGGACTTACAATGAGCAGTTCTTC.

The CDR3 loop reads CASSVAGTSGVEQYF. As DNA, the CDR3 is TGTGCCAGCAGCGTCGCCGGGACTAGCGGGGTAGAGCAGTACTTC. V gene TRBV9 combines with J gene TRBJ2-7; 13 bases align to TRBD2. In germline, CDR1 is SGDLS, CDR2 YYNGEE. Trimming at V came to 2 bases and at J to 7 bases, leaving 6 bases not matched to a gene. The CDR3 length is 15 residues.

Details on this clone: This sample also contains other DNA sequences that code for the same CDR3. V is TRBV5-1 and J is TRBJ2-6; D is possibly TRBD2 (6 bases). The CDR3 consists of 16 residues. Trimming took 0 bases from V and 0 from J, leaving 7 bases between them. Germline CDR1 is SGHRS and CDR2 is YFSETQ. Here the CDR3 reads CASSLEAGSGANVLTF. The DNA for the CDR3 is TGCGCCAGCAGCTTGGAAGCGGGCTCTGGGGCCAACGTCCTGACTTTC. The whole variable domain, remainder taken from reference TRBV5-1 and TRBJ2-6, is KAGVTQTPRYLIKTRGQQVTLSCSPISGHRSVSWYQQTPGQGLQFLFEYFSETQRNKGNFPGRFSGRQFSNSRSEMNVSTLELGDSALYLCASSLEAGSGANVLTFGAGSRLTVL.

This chain joins TRBV19 and TRBJ1-1; 9 bases are shared with TRBD1. The V gene end was trimmed by 9 bases and the J gene end by 0 bases; junction bases not matched to a gene: 11. The CDR3 has 16 amino acids. Germline V gene lookup returns CDR1 LNHDA and CDR2 SQIVND (reference sequence). The CDR3 loop is CASRKGQGGVNTEAFF. The CDR3, as DNA: TGTGCCAGCCGGAAGGGACAGGGAGGTGTGAACACTGAAGCTTTCTTT.

V and J are TRBV4-3 and TRBJ1-4, with TRBD1 as a possible D gene (5 bases). In germline, CDR1 is LGHNA, CDR2 YSLEER. This CDR3 comprises 16 residues. Trimming shortened V by 4 bases and J by 0 bases, and 12 bases separated the two germline ends. CDR3 nucleotides: TGCGCCAGCAGCCGCGTTGGGGGGGCAACTAATGAAAAACTGTTTTTT. Its translation: CASSRVGGATNEKLFF.

The chain combines TRBV19 with TRBJ1-5; no firm D call. V lost 5 bases and J 5 bases, leaving 22 bases between the germline ends. The length of the CDR3 is 17 residues. The germline CDR1 and CDR2 sequences are LNHDA and SQIVND (reference sequence). The CDR3 protein is CASSWGGQVKTYQPQHF. In nucleotides, the CDR3 is TGTGCCAGTAGTTGGGGAGGGCAGGTCAAAACTTATCAGCCCCAGCATTTT.

The V call is TRBV4-2, the J call TRBJ1-1, with D uncertain. The CDR3 length is 17 residues. Germline V lookup: CDR1 LGHNA, CDR2 YNFKEQ. V lost 2 bases to trimming and J lost 0 bases, with 16 bases between them. CDR3 region: CASSQRASGSLNTEAFF. The CDR3 DNA reads as TGTGCCAGCAGCCAACGGGCTAGCGGCAGTCTGAACACTGAAGCTTTCTTT.

The rearrangement joins TRBV5-1 to TRBJ2-3; D not certain. The CDR3 covers 11 residues. The germline V gene has CDR1 SGHRS and CDR2 YFSETQ. The ends were cut back, 4 bases at V and 4 bases at J, with 4 bases in the middle. The CDR3 reads CASSVADTQYF. For the CDR3, the DNA is TGCGCCAGCAGCGTCGCAGATACGCAGTATTTT.

The CDR3 coding sequence is TGCAGCGTCGACACAGGGGGCGGCTATGGCTACACCTTC. This encodes CSVDTGGGYGYTF. The rearrangement uses TRBV29-1 and TRBJ1-2; TRBD1 agrees at 9 bases. The junction had 6 bases not matched to a gene; V was cut back by 6 bases and J by 4 bases. In germline, CDR1 is SQVTM, CDR2 ANQGSEA. The CDR3 totals 13 residues.

This chain joins TRBV21-1 and TRBJ2-7; the tabulated D call, TRBD2, remains unverified against the DNA. TRBV21-1 is a pseudogene segment. The CDR3 totals 15 residues. The CDR3: CARVPSGGPRSEQYF. CDR3 coding DNA: TGTGCCAGGGTACCCTCGGGGGGCCCAAGGAGTGAGCAGTACTTC.

With respect to this clone: This specimen includes other DNA sequences encoding the same CDR3. The chain links TRBV7-3 to TRBJ2-5; 7 bases align to TRBD2. The CDR3 consists of 14 residues. The V gene's germline CDR1 is SGHTA and CDR2 FQGTGA. V was clipped by 5 bases and J by 5 bases; unmatched bases: 8. The chain's CDR3 is CASSLSSGGETQYF. CDR3 bases: TGTGCCAGCAGCCTTTCTAGCGGTGGGGAGACCCAGTACTTC.

This sequence joins TRBV28 and TRBJ2-3; 12 bases map to TRBD2. The CDR3 is 16 amino acids. From germline, CDR1 is MDHEN and CDR2 SYDVKM. The junction had 6 bases not matched to a gene; V was cut back by 6 bases and J by 2 bases. CDR3 sequence (DNA): TGTGCCAGCAGCAGACTAGCGGGAGTATACACAGATACGCAGTATTTT. Amino acids: CASSRLAGVYTDTQYF.

This rearrangement joins TRBV9 to TRBJ2-1; weak D call: TRBD1 (5 bases). Germline lookup yields CDR1 SGDLS and CDR2 YYNGEE. CDR3 length: 16 amino acids. The V gene lost 3 bases and the J gene lost 3 bases, with 16 bases spanning the gap. The chain's CDR3 is CASSASGRAVYNEQFF. The CDR3 nucleotides are TGTGCCAGCAGCGCCTCGGGCAGGGCAGTCTACAATGAGCAGTTCTTC.